This TCR beta chain was profiled in a study of blood T cell repertoires in COVID-19. About the study: The origin of the acute and convalescent COVID-19 samples was the United States, Italy and Spain. PBMCs, B-cell-depleted T cells, or T cells were the source of the cDNA or gDNA that made up the material.

Trimming took 3 bases from V and 1 from J; bases not matched to a gene: 4. The CDR3 totals 14 residues. In germline, CDR1 is DFQATT, CDR2 SNEGSKA (reference sequence). Authors' data handling: Estimation of nucleated cell counts relied on the amplification of reference gene primers. Here immunoSEQ multiplex PCR was the method, and the copy in TCRdb shows in-frame clones only, minus some. D and trimming come from the DNA, and the V and J calls and clone size come from that table. The sample has roughly 260,000 clones, over 80% seen once. V gene TRBV20-1 combines with J gene TRBJ1-1; TRBD1 matches at 8 bases. This receptor was identified in a woman aged 35 to 49 with acute or convalescent COVID-19. Sequenced: peripheral blood. The CDR3 sequence is CSASTGGRNTEAFF. CDR3 in DNA: TGCAGTGCTAGTACAGGGGGTCGGAACACTGAAGCTTTCTTT.